The clone carrying this T cell receptor (beta chain) was counted only a few times. Its antigen is unknown. This entry comes from a study of T cells after yellow fever vaccination. Background on the study: Those fractions that held only low numbers of cells were prepared using the SMART-Seq v4 Ultra Low Input RNA kit.

Study-level findings and limits: High-abundance clonotypes from the bulk population could contaminate FACS-sorted repertoires. Booster samples showed a return of most primary-vaccination clones (roughly 96% CD4, around 85% CD8).

The TCR cDNA carried a universal primer site and UMIs from 5'RACE template switching. Each CDR3 protein gets one entry after TCRdb re-called the 5' RACE reads with MiXCR. The data hold approximately 160,000 distinct CDR3 sequences, with about a tenth observed a single time. The length of the CDR3 is 15 residues. The V gene's germline CDR1 is SGHAT and CDR2 FQNNGV. V shed 2 bases and J shed 6 bases, with 14 bases lying between them. The chain combines TRBV11-2 with TRBJ2-1; possibly TRBD2 for D (7 bases). The clonotype comes from a man between 18 and 29 years old who received the YFV17D yellow fever vaccine. The source was CD8+ T cells sorted from PBMCs, collected 45 days after the yellow fever booster vaccination. The CDR3 reads CASSLIPGGLNEQFF. The CDR3 coding sequence is TGTGCCAGCAGCTTAATACCGGGGGGCCTCAATGAGCAGTTCTTC.